The text below deals with one T cell receptor (beta chain). This clone showed up just a few times. It lacks a known antigen. No quality values exist for individual bases; no much larger clone is one base distant. In the same sample, other DNA sequences code for this CDR3. Using the deep immunoSEQ assay, TCR CDR3 regions were amplified from genomic DNA by multiplex PCR. Extracted genomic DNA from each cell subset was distributed evenly across all wells of several immunoSEQ 96-well plates, and each plate was treated as a replicate. Each replicate PCR for unsorted PBMC received about 0.3 ug genomic DNA, equal to 30,000 to 35,000 T cell genomes. Unsorted PBMC genomic DNA was sequenced across ten immunoSEQ deep assay plates. Purified libraries were measured with a Qubit 3.0 fluorometer, size-checked on a Bioanalyzer 2100, and measured again with the KAPA Library Quantification kit. Every immunoSEQ 96-well plate was sequenced on a dedicated single-read 150-cycle Illumina NextSeq 550 flow cell. The published analysis was carried out like this. Because the immunoSEQ output held only junctional sequences and lacked quality scores, the filtering could not match the filtering applied to full-length reads. To assign V/J genes and CDR3, sequences were annotated using PyIR, a Python wrapper for IgBLAST v1.9, with IMGT germline references. Reads with weak V/J assignments (E-value above 1e-6), missing CDR3, stop codons, out-of-frame junctions, or ambiguous translated residues were removed. V3J clonotypes were defined as sequences sharing the same inferred V gene, J gene, and CDR3 amino acid sequence. Percentage overlap between repertoires was calculated by dividing the number of shared unique clonotypes by the size of the smaller repertoire. RTK rarefaction, the Chao1 estimator, and Recon v2.1 estimates of unobserved clonotypes were used to assess repertoire richness. As stored in TCRdb, this immuneACCESS dataset retains in-frame rearrangements with V and J assigned. A fraction of the clones does not appear; measured against another copy, unresolved V genes explain less than half of the discrepancy, and the remainder lacks a known reason. That table supplies the V and J calls and clone size; D and trimming were determined from the DNA. A total of about half a million clones appear in this sample, 60% to 80% of them only once. The ten largest clones capture more than 10% of the sample.

The sample comes from a study of shared clonotypes between healthy human individuals (dated by TCRdb to about 2020). About the investigation overall: Two women and three men aged 18 to 49 years were included in the cohort. To estimate repertoire size and how much clonotype sharing occurs between individuals, the study deeply sequenced the blood TCR repertoires of roughly 5 healthy adults. To increase sequencing depth and limit assay-specific biases, TCR repertoire library preparation and sequencing were carried out by different laboratories using diverse techniques. Leukapheresis yielded between about 0.9 and 10 billion PBMCs per donor. The research as a whole found: Pairwise subsampling indicated that sequencing depth was expected to affect the degree of clonotype sharing among donors. Sampling was restricted to blood, and TCR repertoires in tissues likely differ from the TCR repertoires found in blood. The small number of donors limited the genetic and exposure-history diversity represented.

Healthy HIV-negative adults with no recently reported acute infections or vaccinations were included as donors. All donors were Caucasian adults living in Nashville, Tennessee, USA. For unsorted samples, some 100 million PBMCs were counted, and genomic DNA was extracted using the QIAamp DNA Blood Mini kit. Blood was obtained by leukapheresis, after which PBMCs were separated by Ficoll-Histopaque density gradient centrifugation and cryopreserved in liquid nitrogen vapor phase. There are 18 amino acids in the CDR3, from cysteine to phenylalanine inclusive. The sequence is cut down to CDR3 DNA, 54 bases in frame from base 1.

The V and J genes are TRBV7-5 and TRBJ2-3; the D call in the table, TRBD2, was not verified against the DNA. TRBV7-5 is flagged as a pseudogene. The sequenced sample consisted of PBMCs. The receptor's source is a woman in her 40s in good health. Some clones in this sample may be carry-over from other donors' samples. The DNA sequence reads TGTGCCAGAAGCTTAAGAGCGGTGCGCGGGATGAGCACAGATACGCAGTATTTT. This encodes CARSLRAVRGMSTDTQYF.